The present entry profiles one TCR beta chain with its context. This entry belongs to a study of response to subunit inactivated influenza vaccine. TCRdb reprocessed the RT-PCR reads via MiXCR and lists one record per CDR3 protein. The sample has roughly 780,000 distinct CDR3 sequences; about 18% are singletons. Germline V CDR1 and CDR2: KGHDR, SFDVKD. The length of the CDR3 is 15 residues. V lost 4 bases, J lost 7 bases, and 16 bases lay in between. The sequencing here drew on PBMCs from blood, taken approximately 5 days after vaccination. The chain links TRBV24-1 to TRBJ2-4; a weak D match, TRBD1 (6 bases). The sequence was obtained from a man aged 45-65 years who received an inactivated influenza vaccine. DNA of the CDR3: TGTGCCACCAGTGAATCCAGGGGTTCCGGGAACATTCAGTACTTC. This gives the protein CATSESRGSGNIQYF.